This T cell receptor beta chain came from a study of cytomegalovirus exposure and HLA in healthy donors. This clone was seen a single time. PCR primers comprised 60 Vbeta and 13 Jbeta primers. The assay was immunoSEQ multiplex PCR, and TCRdb's table has in-frame clones only and misses some. The sample contains tens of thousands of clones, roughly 81% of which appear only once. Trimming removed 4 bases from V and 4 bases from J, with 16 bases in between. The germline V gene encodes CDR1 GTSNPN and CDR2 SVGIG (reference sequence). CDR3 length: 14 amino acids. Sample: PBMCs. The clonotype comes from a woman between 18 and 30 years old in good health and CMV-seropositive. The J gene is TRBJ1-2, the V gene TRBV30; D perhaps matches TRBD1 (6 bases). In DNA, the CDR3 is TGTGCCTGGACCAAAGGACAGCCTCCCTATGGCTACACCTTC. This codes for CAWTKGQPPYGYTF.